A single sample is the source of the 30 T cell receptor beta chains below, sequenced in a study of shared clonotypes between healthy human individuals. Some clones are missing from TCRdb's copy, which holds only in-frame ones; the method was immunoSEQ multiplex PCR. The sample yields just over 2,000,000 clones, approximately 94% seen once. As defined, naive CD8 cells were CD45RO-negative and positively selected for CCR7, with terminally differentiated effector memory CD45RA+ cells excluded. Sequenced: naive CD8+ T cells sorted from blood. The receptor source for this set is a man between 18 and 35 years old in good health.

In the case of this clone: The sample contains more than one DNA sequence encoding this CDR3. This chain uses TRBV4-1 with TRBJ2-7, with 11 nucleotides matching TRBD1. CDR3 length equals 15 residues. V dropped 0 bases and J dropped 3; count of bases not matched to a gene: 1. Germline values: CDR1 MGHRA, CDR2 YSYEKL. The CDR3 reads CASSQEGQGGYEQYF. CDR3 nucleotides: TGCGCCAGCAGCCAAGAGGGACAGGGGGGCTACGAGCAGTACTTC.

Only one count was recorded for this clone. The chain carries TRBV5-1 and TRBJ2-1, with D unclear. Germline V gene sequence: CDR1 SGHRS, CDR2 YFSETQ. This CDR3 comprises 17 residues. V shed 4 bases and J shed 0 bases, with 17 bases lying between them. The CDR3 DNA is TGCGCCAGCAGCGTAGGTCTCGCCAAGAGCTCCTACAATGAGCAGTTCTTC. Translating it yields CASSVGLAKSSYNEQFF.

The rearrangement links TRBV6-6 to TRBJ2-3; TRBD2 agrees at 9 bases. The ends lost 7 bases at V and 4 bases at J; junction bases unmatched: 3. Germline loops: CDR1 MNHNY, CDR2 SVGAGI (reference sequence). The CDR3 consists of 13 residues. The CDR3 DNA sequence: TGTGCCAGCAACAGACTAGCGGCAGATACGCAGTATTTT. Protein product: CASNRLAADTQYF.

The V and J genes are TRBV7-9 and TRBJ2-3, with D unresolved. CDR3 length: 13 residues. Germline loops: CDR1 SEHNR, CDR2 FQNEAQ (reference sequence). With 5 bases removed from V and 0 bases from J, the gap between germline ends came to 6 bases. The CDR3 DNA follows: TGTGCCAGCAGCGCAGAAAGCACAGATACGCAGTATTTT. It yields the protein CASSAESTDTQYF.

Only one count was recorded for this clone. In the same sample, other DNA sequences code for this CDR3. J is TRBJ2-7 and V is TRBV19; TRBD1 matches 8 bases. The germline CDR1 and CDR2 sequences are LNHDA and SQIVND (reference sequence). The length of the CDR3 is 14 residues. J gave up 1 base and V 3 bases, and 2 bases lay outside the gene matches. The CDR3 sequence: CASSMDRDSYEQYF. CDR3 sequence (DNA): TGTGCCAGTAGTATGGACAGGGATTCCTACGAGCAGTACTTC.

The chain links TRBV27 to TRBJ2-1; D may be TRBD1 (5 bases). Between the trimmed V and J ends, which lost 6 bases and 8 bases, there was a span of 20 bases. Germline values: CDR1 MNHEY, CDR2 SMNVEV (reference sequence). CDR3 length: 15 amino acids. For the CDR3, the DNA is TGTGCCAGCAGCCCACTCGTGGGGCGTATAGATGAGCAGTTCTTC. Translating it yields CASSPLVGRIDEQFF.

The rearrangement uses TRBV19 and TRBJ1-2; D is undetermined. The V and J ends lost 3 bases and 0 bases respectively, with 8 bases between them. Germline V gene sequence: CDR1 LNHDA, CDR2 SQIVND (reference sequence). The CDR3 loop spans 14 amino acids. The CDR3 is CASSILGTNYGYTF. In nucleotides, the CDR3 is TGTGCCAGTAGTATTCTGGGGACTAACTATGGCTACACCTTC.

The chain combines TRBV28 with TRBJ2-7; 7 bases map to TRBD1. CDR3 length equals 13 residues. CDR1 and CDR2 from the germline V gene are MDHEN and SYDVKM. V lost 8 bases and J lost 0; bases outside the gene matches: 4. Here the CDR3 reads CASSGTDSYEQYF. CDR3 DNA sequence: TGTGCCAGCTCCGGGACAGACTCCTACGAGCAGTACTTC.

The chain uses TRBV6-1 and TRBJ1-5; weak D call: TRBD1 (5 bases). V lost 1 base, J lost 7 bases, and 11 bases lay in between. This CDR3 region has 14 residues. The germline CDR1 and CDR2 sequences are MNHNS and SASEGT. DNA of the CDR3: TGTGCCAGCAGTGAAGAGTGGGGACGACAGCCCCAGCATTTT. Its translation: CASSEEWGRQPQHF.

The chain carries TRBV2 and TRBJ2-4, with D uncertain. The length of the CDR3 is 15 residues. CDR1 is SNHLY, CDR2 FYNNEI, per germline. Trimming shortened V by 3 bases and J by 0 bases, and 9 bases separated the two germline ends. As DNA, the CDR3 is TGTGCCAGCAGTGACCCCCGCTTAGCCAAAAACATTCAGTACTTC. The encoded protein is CASSDPRLAKNIQYF.

This CDR3 is CASSQRMAGSTDTQYF. In DNA form, the CDR3 reads TGCGCCAGCAGCCAAAGAATGGCGGGGAGCACAGATACGCAGTATTTT. J is TRBJ2-3 and V is TRBV4-1, with D tentatively TRBD2 (6 bases). There are 16 residues in the CDR3. Trimming shortened V by 2 bases and J by 0 bases, and 12 bases separated the two germline ends. CDR1 and CDR2 from the germline V gene are MGHRA and YSYEKL.

The J gene is TRBJ2-3, the V gene TRBV4-3; D possibly corresponds to TRBD2 (5 bases). Germline loops: CDR1 LGHNA, CDR2 YSLEER. This CDR3 region has 16 residues. V gave up 0 bases and J gave up 0 bases, with 10 bases separating them. CDR3 in amino acids: CASSQEPSRSTDTQYF. Written as DNA, the CDR3 is TGCGCCAGCAGCCAAGAACCTAGCAGAAGCACAGATACGCAGTATTTT.

Turning to this clone: This may be a read error: a much more frequent sequence differs by one nucleotide. Other DNA sequences of this sample code for an identical CDR3. This chain links TRBV27 with TRBJ2-3; D not resolved. The germline V gene has CDR1 MNHEY and CDR2 SMNVEV (reference sequence). The CDR3 runs 11 residues. V lost 6 bases, J lost 2 bases, and 3 bases lay in between. This CDR3 reads CASSSTDTQYF. The CDR3 nucleotides are TGTGCCAGCAGCTCCACAGATACGCAGTATTTT.

For this clone: This same CDR3 is encoded by further DNA sequences in the sample. This chain uses TRBV30 with TRBJ2-7; 7 nucleotides agree with TRBD2. The CDR3 totals 13 residues. J was trimmed by 2 bases and V by 2 bases; bases with no gene match: 3. Germline V CDR1 and CDR2: GTSNPN, SVGIG (reference sequence). The CDR3 region is CAWSPSGPYEQYF. The CDR3 region has the DNA TGTGCCTGGAGTCCTAGCGGTCCCTACGAGCAGTACTTC.

The V and J genes are TRBV7-9 and TRBJ2-6, with 10 bases lining up with TRBD2. Germline assignment: CDR1 SEHNR and CDR2 FQNEAQ (reference sequence). With V trimmed by 3 bases and J by 2 bases, 4 bases remained unmatched. The CDR3 consists of 17 residues. The CDR3 protein is CASSFDLAGAGANVLTF. CDR3 in DNA: TGTGCCAGCAGCTTCGATCTAGCGGGAGCTGGGGCCAACGTCCTGACTTTC.

The rearrangement links TRBV7-9 to TRBJ2-7; a possible D gene is TRBD1 (5 bases). Germline loops: CDR1 SEHNR, CDR2 FQNEAQ (reference sequence). This CDR3 contains 13 residues. With 1 base removed from V and 7 bases from J, the gap between germline ends came to 11 bases. CDR3 in amino acids: CASSLETVGEQYF. In nucleotides, the CDR3 is TGTGCCAGCAGCTTAGAGACAGTGGGTGAGCAGTACTTC.

About this clone: Other DNA sequences within the sample encode an identical CDR3. The gene calls are TRBV27 and TRBJ2-1, with 11 nucleotides matching TRBD2. The length of the CDR3 is 16 residues. Germline V gene sequence: CDR1 MNHEY, CDR2 SMNVEV (reference sequence). V was clipped by 5 bases and J by 2 bases; unmatched bases: 5. CDR3 loop: CASSLIAGGPYNEQFF. The DNA for the CDR3 is TGTGCCAGCAGTCTAATAGCGGGGGGGCCCTACAATGAGCAGTTCTTC.

On this clone itself: This same CDR3 is encoded by further DNA sequences in the sample. This rearrangement joins TRBV6-6 to TRBJ2-7, with no clear D. Trimming pared 2 bases from V and 0 bases from J, leaving 5 bases between. This CDR3 is 13 amino acids long. CDR1 is MNHNY, CDR2 SVGAGI, per germline (reference sequence). CDR3 region: CASSYSSSYEQYF. In DNA, the CDR3 is TGTGCCAGCAGTTACAGTTCCTCCTACGAGCAGTACTTC.

This rearrangement joins TRBV4-3 to TRBJ1-1, with D hard to call. The CDR3 extends over 15 amino acids. The germline gives CDR1 LGHNA, CDR2 YSLEER. Trimming left V 0 bases short and J 4 bases short, with 12 bases between. The CDR3 protein is CASSQDEGSGTEAFF. The CDR3 coding sequence is TGCGCCAGCAGCCAAGACGAGGGCTCGGGCACTGAAGCTTTCTTT.

The chain combines TRBV27 with TRBJ1-2; 10 bases are a match to TRBD1. Germline trimming cut 6 bases from V and 6 bases from J; bases unmatched to any gene: 10. The CDR3 extends over 15 amino acids. Germline V gene lookup returns CDR1 MNHEY and CDR2 SMNVEV (reference sequence). CDR3 DNA: TGTGCCAGCAGCCACAGAGACAGGGGGCGTGATGGCTACACCTTC. This sequence encodes CASSHRDRGRDGYTF.

V is TRBV5-4 and J is TRBJ1-1; D is perhaps TRBD1 (5 bases). The length of the CDR3 is 13 residues. V lost 0 bases and J 7 bases, leaving 10 bases between the germline ends. Germline CDR1 reads SGHNT; CDR2 reads YYREEE (reference sequence). CDR3 sequence: CASSLVLGHEAFF. The CDR3, as DNA: TGTGCCAGCAGCTTGGTGTTGGGGCATGAAGCTTTCTTT.

The chain links TRBV5-1 to TRBJ1-6; 7 bases map to TRBD1. Losses at the gene ends were 0 bases for V and 11 bases for J; bases not matched to a gene: 11. Germline values: CDR1 SGHRS, CDR2 YFSETQ. This CDR3 spans 16 amino acids. The CDR3 region is CASSLAFGQDAPPLHF. The DNA of the CDR3 is TGCGCCAGCAGCTTGGCCTTCGGACAGGACGCTCCACCCCTCCACTTT.

This rearrangement joins TRBV5-1 to TRBJ2-3; TRBD2 might be the D (6 bases). The CDR3 contains 15 residues. Deletions cut 0 bases from V and 6 bases from J, with 14 bases between. CDR1 SGHRS and CDR2 YFSETQ come from the germline V gene. The CDR3 protein is CASSLAVGGPDTQYF. The CDR3 DNA sequence: TGCGCCAGCAGCTTGGCCGTCGGGGGACCGGATACGCAGTATTTT.

This clone was seen just once. The chain joins TRBV4-1 to TRBJ1-2; D ambiguous. The CDR3 sequence is 16 residues long. The V gene lost 4 bases and the J gene lost 2 bases, with 17 bases spanning the gap. Germline V lookup: CDR1 MGHRA, CDR2 YSYEKL. CDR3 sequence (DNA): TGCGCCAGCAGCCCTCCCCCTATGGGGTCGAACTATGGCTACACCTTC. Amino acids: CASSPPPMGSNYGYTF.

A word on this clone: Additional DNA sequences in this sample encode the identical CDR3. The chain uses TRBV7-9 and TRBJ2-7; the D is unclear. CDR3 length equals 13 residues. Per germline, CDR1 SEHNR and CDR2 FQNEAQ (reference sequence). V lost 1 base and J lost 3, with 7 bases in between. The DNA for the CDR3 is TGTGCCAGCAGCTTAGAGACCGACTACGAGCAGTACTTC. Amino acids: CASSLETDYEQYF.

The CDR3 DNA is TGCGCCAGCAGCCAAGGAGTACACCTCTATGGCTACACCTTC. It specifies CASSQGVHLYGYTF. The chain couples TRBV4-3 to TRBJ1-2; D gene uncertain. The CDR3 has 14 residues. Germline V gene lookup returns CDR1 LGHNA and CDR2 YSLEER. Trimming removed 1 base from V and 4 bases from J, with 10 bases in between.

The chain carries TRBV9 and TRBJ1-6, with D uncertain. Trimming removed 4 bases at V and 10 bases at J, with 21 bases between. Germline values: CDR1 SGDLS, CDR2 YYNGEE. The CDR3 runs 16 residues. The CDR3 DNA follows: TGTGCCAGCAGCCCGAAGGACGACGCTTGGGTATCACCCCTCCACTTT. It translates to CASSPKDDAWVSPLHF.

The chain employs TRBV30 and TRBJ2-7; 7 nucleotides match TRBD2. The CDR3 spans 14 residues. Losses at the gene ends were 5 bases for V and 4 bases for J; bases not matched to a gene: 11. Germline CDR1 GTSNPN, CDR2 SVGIG (reference sequence). CDR3: CAWSHWGGDYEQYF. The CDR3 DNA follows: TGTGCCTGGTCCCACTGGGGGGGAGATTACGAGCAGTACTTC.

This clone was seen only once. This chain joins TRBV30 and TRBJ2-7; TRBD1 agrees at 9 bases. This CDR3 spans 14 amino acids. Trimming took 2 bases from V and 4 from J; bases not matched to a gene: 6. The germline CDR1 and CDR2 sequences are GTSNPN and SVGIG (reference sequence). The CDR3 here is CAWSTGTGFYEQYF. CDR3 coding DNA: TGTGCCTGGAGTACCGGGACAGGGTTTTACGAGCAGTACTTC.

The V call is TRBV6-5, the J call TRBJ2-1, with 8 bases lining up with TRBD1. Germline V gene lookup returns CDR1 MNHEY and CDR2 SVGAGI. V shed 0 bases, J shed 7 bases, and the junction held 8 bases outside the gene matches. This CDR3 comprises 16 residues. The CDR3 region is CASSYSTGEWENEQFF. DNA for the CDR3: TGTGCCAGCAGTTACTCGACAGGGGAATGGGAAAATGAGCAGTTCTTC.